The 17 T cell receptor beta chains presented below share a single source sample, sequenced in a study of blood T cell repertoires in COVID-19. Sequencing was performed with immunoSEQ multiplex PCR; in TCRdb, only in-frame clones are kept and a portion is missing. The profile covers around 180,000 clones, with roughly 78% appearing a single time and approximately 6.2% taken by the ten largest. The source material was peripheral blood. These TCRs come from a man between 65 and 85 years old with active or convalescent COVID-19.

This chain connects TRBV27 to TRBJ1-1; 8 nucleotides align to TRBD1. Germline lookup yields CDR1 MNHEY and CDR2 SMNVEV (reference sequence). The V gene end was trimmed by 5 bases and the J gene end by 5 bases; junction bases not matched to a gene: 10. The CDR3 has 15 residues. The CDR3 protein is CASSLRTGTVTEAFF. CDR3 sequence (DNA): TGTGCCAGCAGTCTTCGGACAGGGACAGTTACTGAAGCTTTCTTT.

The J gene is TRBJ2-3, the V gene TRBV19; a weak D match, TRBD1 (6 bases). V gave up 4 bases and J gave up 6 bases, with 17 bases separating them. Per germline, CDR1 LNHDA and CDR2 SQIVND (reference sequence). The CDR3 sequence is 15 residues long. CDR3 DNA: TGTGCCAGTAGTAGTCAATGGGGGCTTGTCGATACGCAGTATTTT. As protein: CASSSQWGLVDTQYF.

The J gene is TRBJ1-2, the V gene TRBV6-4; possibly TRBD1 for D (6 bases). CDR3 length equals 14 residues. V gave up 5 bases and J gave up 4 bases, with 14 bases separating them. CDR1 and CDR2 from the germline V gene are MRHNA and SNTAGT. CDR3 sequence (DNA): TGTGCCAGCAGTCGGGGGGCAGGCTCCTATGGCTACACCTTC. Residues: CASSRGAGSYGYTF.

The chain is built from TRBV27 and TRBJ2-7, with 12 nucleotides matching TRBD2. Trimming at V came to 5 bases and at J to 0 bases, leaving 8 bases not matched to a gene. Germline CDR1 MNHEY, CDR2 SMNVEV (reference sequence). The CDR3 covers 17 residues. The CDR3 loop is CASSKLAGGESSYEQYF. CDR3 DNA sequence: TGTGCCAGCAGTAAACTAGCGGGAGGCGAAAGCTCCTACGAGCAGTACTTC.

This clone was seen more than once but under ten times. The rearrangement links TRBV18 to TRBJ1-1; TRBD1 is a possible D gene (5 bases). Germline V gives CDR1 KGHSH, CDR2 LQKENI. The V end lost 2 bases, the J end lost 2 bases, and 21 bases lay between the germline ends. The CDR3 extends over 18 amino acids. The CDR3 protein is CASSPIEKLGGVNTEAFF. Written as DNA, the CDR3 is TGTGCCAGCTCACCAATCGAAAAATTAGGAGGGGTCAACACTGAAGCTTTCTTT. Full variable domain (rest looked up from reference TRBV18 and TRBJ1-1): NAGVMQNPRHLVRRRGQEARLRCSPMKGHSHVYWYRQLPEEGLKFMVYLQKENIIDESGMPKERFSAEFPKEGPSILRIQQVVRGDSAAYFCASSPIEKLGGVNTEAFFGQGTRLTVV.

This sequence joins TRBV7-2 and TRBJ2-5, with TRBD2 matching 8 bases. V shed 2 bases and J 1 base; nucleotides not matched to a gene: 3. CDR3 size: 15 residues. Germline V CDR1 and CDR2: SGHTA, FQGNSA. The DNA of the CDR3 is TGTGCCAGCAGCTTATTCGCGGGAGGCCAAGAGACCCAGTACTTC. This translates into CASSLFAGGQETQYF.

The CDR3: CASRFEGTNEKLFF. The CDR3 bases are TGCGCCAGCAGGTTCGAGGGAACTAATGAAAAACTGTTTTTT. The chain is built from TRBV23-1 and TRBJ1-4; D not certain. TRBV23-1 falls under the ORF class, with uncertain function. The CDR3 length is 14 residues. Trimming took 6 bases from V and 1 from J, leaving 9 bases between them.

J is TRBJ1-2 and V is TRBV3-1 (or the pseudogene TRBV3-2); TRBD1 matches at 12 bases. V was pared by 3 bases and J by 5 bases, with 10 bases of the junction left unmatched. The CDR3 length is 17 residues. Germline V gene data show CDR1 as LGHDT and CDR2 as YNNKEL (reference sequence). The CDR3, as DNA: TGTGCCAGCAGCCAGGGGACAGGGGGCAGCTTGGGGTATGGCTACACCTTC. The encoded protein is CASSQGTGGSLGYGYTF.

This clone was detected only once. The chain carries TRBV10-2 and TRBJ2-7; 10 bases are a match to TRBD2. The CDR3 is 15 amino acids. The V gene's germline CDR1 is WSHSY and CDR2 SAAADI. The trim removed 6 bases at V and 5 bases at J, leaving 10 bases unmatched. CDR3 sequence reads: CASRIAGGPGDEQYF. CDR3 nucleotide sequence: TGCGCCAGCAGGATAGCGGGGGGTCCAGGAGACGAGCAGTACTTC.

The chain joins TRBV2 to TRBJ1-1; the match to TRBD1 covers 8 bases. The CDR3 length is 12 residues. The germline V gene encodes CDR1 SNHLY and CDR2 FYNNEI. V lost 6 bases to trimming and J lost 12 bases; unmatched junction nucleotides: 9. In DNA, the CDR3 is TGTGCCAGCAGGCCGGCAGGGGGCGGACCTTTCTTT. Translated, it gives CASRPAGGGPFF. The variable domain in full, with the rest retrieved from reference TRBV2 and TRBJ1-1, is EPEVTQTPSHQVTQMGQEVILRCVPISNHLYFYWYRQILGQKVEFLVSFYNNEISEKSEIFDDQFSVERPDGSNFTLKIRSTKLEDSAMYFCASRPAGGGPFFGQGTRLTVV.

This chain connects TRBV23-1 to TRBJ1-1; 9 nucleotides agree with TRBD1. Being an ORF, TRBV23-1 has a function that is uncertain. V was pared by 4 bases and J by 1 base, with 1 base of the junction left unmatched. The CDR3 sequence is 14 residues long. This chain's CDR3 is CASSRDRENTEAFF. The CDR3 region has the DNA TGCGCCAGCAGTCGGGACAGGGAGAACACTGAAGCTTTCTTT.

The genes are TRBV9 and TRBJ1-1; 7 positions agree with TRBD1. V dropped 3 bases and J dropped 1; count of bases not matched to a gene: 15. CDR1 and CDR2 (germline): SGDLS, YYNGEE. This CDR3 has 18 amino acids. CDR3 sequence: CASSATIVGGGRNTEAFF. The CDR3 coding sequence is TGTGCCAGCAGCGCGACTATAGTAGGGGGCGGCCGGAACACTGAAGCTTTCTTT.

The rearrangement links TRBV18 to TRBJ1-2; D is unclear. From germline, CDR1 is KGHSH and CDR2 LQKENI. Trimming took off 4 bases at V and 3 bases at J, with 15 bases between the two ends. The CDR3 totals 15 residues. CDR3 DNA: TGTGCCAGCTCACTTTCGGCGGACTTGGACTATGGCTACACCTTC. Its translation: CASSLSADLDYGYTF.

The chain combines TRBV5-1 with TRBJ2-5; 10 bases are a match to TRBD1. The CDR3 sequence is 16 residues long. Germline trimming cut 0 bases from V and 4 bases from J; bases unmatched to any gene: 6. CDR1 and CDR2 from the germline V gene are SGHRS and YFSETQ. The CDR3 DNA reads TGCGCCAGCAGCTTGGCCGGGACAGGGGAGGGAGAGACCCAGTACTTC. Protein sequence: CASSLAGTGEGETQYF.

The chain combines TRBV20-1 with TRBJ2-1, with a tentative D call TRBD2 (5 bases). The CDR3 spans 11 residues. Trimming took 3 bases from V and 12 from J, leaving 12 bases between them. The V gene's germline CDR1 is DFQATT and CDR2 SNEGSKA (reference sequence). Here the CDR3 DNA reads TGCAGTGCTAGTAGAAGCGGCGGGCAGTTCTTC. Translating gives CSASRSGGQFF.

The rearrangement uses TRBV29-1 and TRBJ1-5, with a weak D call TRBD1 (6 bases). The germline gives CDR1 SQVTM, CDR2 ANQGSEA. The V gene lost 6 bases and the J gene lost 4 bases, with 13 bases spanning the gap. The CDR3 covers 13 residues. CDR3 amino acids: CSVVQGGNQPQHF. The CDR3 bases are TGCAGCGTGGTACAGGGAGGGAATCAGCCCCAGCATTTT.

The rearrangement links TRBV3-1 (or the pseudogene TRBV3-2) to TRBJ1-4; D is possibly TRBD1 (6 bases). The germline V and J ends were trimmed by 0 bases and 8 bases, with 19 bases remaining between them. The germline CDR1 and CDR2 sequences are LGHDT and YNNKEL (reference sequence). The CDR3 totals 17 residues. The CDR3 DNA reads TGTGCCAGCAGCCAAGATCACCTTGGGGGCGTTAACGAAAAACTGTTTTTT. Amino acid sequence: CASSQDHLGGVNEKLFF.